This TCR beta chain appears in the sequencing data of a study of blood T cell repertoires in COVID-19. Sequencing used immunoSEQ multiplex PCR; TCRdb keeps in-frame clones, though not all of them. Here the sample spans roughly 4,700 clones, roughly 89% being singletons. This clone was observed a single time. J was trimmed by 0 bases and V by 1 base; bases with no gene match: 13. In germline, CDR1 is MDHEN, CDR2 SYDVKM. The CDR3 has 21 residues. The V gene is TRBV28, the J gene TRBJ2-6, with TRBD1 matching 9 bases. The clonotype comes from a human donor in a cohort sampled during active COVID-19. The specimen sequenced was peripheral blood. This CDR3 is CASSLFSWRGTGNSGANVLTF. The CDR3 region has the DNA TGTGCCAGCAGTTTATTCAGTTGGCGGGGGACAGGGAACTCTGGGGCCAACGTCCTGACTTTC.